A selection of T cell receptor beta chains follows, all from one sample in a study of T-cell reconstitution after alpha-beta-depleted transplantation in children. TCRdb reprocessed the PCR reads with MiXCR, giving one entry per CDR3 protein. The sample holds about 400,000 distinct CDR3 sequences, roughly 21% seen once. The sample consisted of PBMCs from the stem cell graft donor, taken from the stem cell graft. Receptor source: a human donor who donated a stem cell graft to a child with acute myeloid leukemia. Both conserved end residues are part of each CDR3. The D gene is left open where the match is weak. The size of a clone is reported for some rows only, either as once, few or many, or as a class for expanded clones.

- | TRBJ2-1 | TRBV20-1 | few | TGCAGTGCCGACGGAGTCGTAGCCTACAATGAGCAGTTCTTC | CSADGVVAYNEQFF
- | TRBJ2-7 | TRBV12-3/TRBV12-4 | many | TGTGCCAGCAGTTTACAGGCAGGGCTTTACGAGCAGTACTTC | CASSLQAGLYEQYF
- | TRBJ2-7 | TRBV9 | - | TGTGCCAGCAGCTTTCAGGGCAGGGAAGGGGACGAGCAGTACTTC | CASSFQGREGDEQYF
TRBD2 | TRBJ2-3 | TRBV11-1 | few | TGTGCCAGCAGCCAAGGCCCCTCTGGGCGGGAGGGGAGTGATACGCAGTATTTT | CASSQGPSGREGSDTQYF
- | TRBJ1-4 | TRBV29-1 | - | TGCAGCGTCCCGGGCCAAGGGAATGAAAAACTGTTTTTT | CSVPGQGNEKLFF
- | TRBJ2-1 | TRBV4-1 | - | TGCGCCAGCAGCCATGGGATACTCACTAGAAATGAGCAGTTCTTC | CASSHGILTRNEQFF
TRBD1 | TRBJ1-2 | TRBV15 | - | TGTGCCACCAGCAGAACTGACAGGGAGCCATTCTATGGCTACACCTTC | CATSRTDREPFYGYTF
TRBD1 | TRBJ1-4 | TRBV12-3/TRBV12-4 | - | TGTGCCAACAAAAGGACAGGGGAAAGTAATGAAAAACTGTTTTTT | CANKRTGESNEKLFF
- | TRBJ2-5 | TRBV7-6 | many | TGTGCCAGCAGCCCCTGGGCAGAAGAGACCCAGTACTTC | CASSPWAEETQYF
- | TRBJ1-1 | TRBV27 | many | TGTGCCAGCAGTTTGCGGATTTCGAACACTGAAGCTTTCTTT | CASSLRISNTEAFF
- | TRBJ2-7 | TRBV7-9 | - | TGTGCCAGCAGCCCGGCGGCTAGCACTTCCTACGAGCAGTACTTC | CASSPAASTSYEQYF
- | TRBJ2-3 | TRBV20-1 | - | TGCAGTGCCCGGCGGGACCGCGGTGCAGATACGCAGTATTTT | CSARRDRGADTQYF
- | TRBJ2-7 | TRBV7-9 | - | TGTGCCAGCAGCTTAGAGGGCAGCAACTACGAGCAGTACTTC | CASSLEGSNYEQYF
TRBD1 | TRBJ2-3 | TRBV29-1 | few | TGCAGCACCCATGGGGACAGGGGGCGCACAGATACGCAGTATTTT | CSTHGDRGRTDTQYF
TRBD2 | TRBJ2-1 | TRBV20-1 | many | TGCAGTGCTAGAGATCAGGGAAGGGGGACTAGCGACCCGTTGGGATCATACAATGAGCAGTTCTTC | CSARDQGRGTSDPLGSYNEQFF
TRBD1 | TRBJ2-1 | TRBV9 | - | TGTGCCAGCAGCGTATCGGTCTGGGACAGGGGAAACAATGAGCAGTTCTTC | CASSVSVWDRGNNEQFF
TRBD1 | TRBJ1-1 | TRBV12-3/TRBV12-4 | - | TGTGCCAGCAGTTTCGGTGGACAGGGTAGTACTGAAGCTTTCTTT | CASSFGGQGSTEAFF
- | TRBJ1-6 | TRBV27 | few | TGTGCCAGCAGTTTGTCGACAGCCAATAATTCACCCCTCCACTTT | CASSLSTANNSPLHF
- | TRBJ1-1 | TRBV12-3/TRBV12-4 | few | TGTGCCAGCAGACTCGGGCAGTCTGAAGCTTTCTTT | CASRLGQSEAFF
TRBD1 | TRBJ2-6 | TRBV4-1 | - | TGCGCCAGCAGCCAGGGACAGGGGGGTTCTGGGGCCAACGTCCTGACTTTC | CASSQGQGGSGANVLTF
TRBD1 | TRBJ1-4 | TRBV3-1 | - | TGTGCCAGCAGCCCGACCGGGACAGCTGAAAAACTGTTTTTT | CASSPTGTAEKLFF
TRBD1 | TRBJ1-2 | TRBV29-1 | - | TGCAGCGTTTCTCTGACAGGGACTTATGGCTACACCTTC | CSVSLTGTYGYTF
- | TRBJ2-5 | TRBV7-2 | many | TGTGCCAGCAGCCAAGGGACGCAAGAGACCCAGTACTTC | CASSQGTQETQYF
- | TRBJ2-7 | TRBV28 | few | TGTGCCAGCAGATCTGCTTATCTCGGAGATAGCTCCTACGAGCAGTACTTC | CASRSAYLGDSSYEQYF
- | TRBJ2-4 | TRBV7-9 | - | TGTGCCAGCAGGGACACTCAAAACATTCAGTACTTC | CASRDTQNIQYF
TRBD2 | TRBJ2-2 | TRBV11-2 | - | TGTGCCAGCAGCCTCCGGGCAGGGGTAGCGGGACTAAACACCGGGGAGCTGTTTTTT | CASSLRAGVAGLNTGELFF
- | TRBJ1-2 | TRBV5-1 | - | TGCGCCAGCAGCTTAGTGAATAACTATGGCTACACCTTC | CASSLVNNYGYTF
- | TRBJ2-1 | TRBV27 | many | TGTGCCAGCAGTTTGCTCGGGAGCTCCTACAATGAGCAGTTCTTC | CASSLLGSSYNEQFF
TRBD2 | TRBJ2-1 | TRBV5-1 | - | TGCGCCAGCAGATCTAGCGGTTATTACAATGAGCAGTTCTTC | CASRSSGYYNEQFF
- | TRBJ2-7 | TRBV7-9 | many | TGTGCCAGCAGCTTCGGGGACTTATACGAGCAGTACTTC | CASSFGDLYEQYF
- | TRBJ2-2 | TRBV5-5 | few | TGTGCCAGCAGCTTCGGTAGGCAGAACACCGGGGAGCTGTTTTTT | CASSFGRQNTGELFF